This TCR beta chain stems from a study of T cells in Graves' hyperthyroidism and ophthalmopathy (dated by TCRdb to about 2019). For the wider study: Peripheral blood was sampled at the time of initial diagnosis, prior to any treatment. In addition, the study compared T-cell repertoires in thyroid tissue and in blood from roughly six Graves' hyperthyroidism patients. The paper describes TCR Vbeta CDR3 sequencing of some 130 peripheral blood samples, made up of 43 ophthalmopathy patients, some 76 hyperthyroidism patients and 17 progressor patients. An independent validation cohort of 18 to 20 hyperthyroidism patients and about 16 patients who later progressed to ophthalmopathy tested prospective prediction of ophthalmopathy. The 100 discovery patients were divided at random into training and test sets in a 7:3 ratio. To identify TCR V-J signatures that set the groups apart, the researchers used a discovery cohort of 100 or so patients, made up of roughly 40 with Graves' ophthalmopathy and some 60 with stable Graves' hyperthyroidism. Once sampling was done, hyperthyroidism patients were given methimazole at a starting dose of 30 mg daily, whereas ophthalmopathy patients were given high-dose intravenous methylprednisolone.

Amplification of TCR beta CDR3 regions was carried out from RNA transcripts. The first round of RT-PCR for the TCR CDR3 was performed with the HTBI primer set and the Qiagen OneStep RT-PCR kit. A second multiplex PCR round built the libraries, followed by size selection and purification. Libraries were sequenced paired-end with 100 bp reads on an Illumina HiSeq2000. Per the source publication's procedure: SOAPnuke was used to process the raw data, with reads discarded if the reads contained adapters or uncalled bases, had a mean Phred below 15, or lacked an exact constant-primer or identifier match. High-quality paired reads were merged with COPE v1.2.5, and unique nucleotide sequences were defined as clonotypes. MiTCR v1.1 was used to align clonotypes to the IMGT TRBV, TRBD and TRBJ reference segments. The analysis included only V-J combinations with a frequency above 0.0001, which together covered 98% to 99.2% of the repertoires. The TCS score was defined as F50 (clonal expansion) divided by E x V (chaos), with BLOSUM62-based TCRdist calculated between CDR3 peptides within each V-J. Welch's t-statistics and random forest reduced fewer than 550 V-J features to 10 to 15, which were used in a naive Bayes classifier (R e1071). TCRdb applied fastp at Q25 and MiXCR to the public reads, then kept only in-frame beta chains. Merged by CDR3 protein, the rows form single entries marked with the most common genes and DNA. In this record, the V and J calls reflect TCRdb's handling and not the investigators' own analysis. The sample contains roughly 660,000 distinct CDR3 sequences, roughly 17% of them found a single time. The leading ten clones occupy around 15% of the sample.

Stable Graves' hyperthyroidism was defined as the absence of progression to ophthalmopathy over 18 months of follow-up. The hyperthyroidism patients were between 18 and 65 years old and newly diagnosed, with a disease duration of less than 2 months. Any patient with an uncontrolled infection, another autoimmune disease, pregnancy or lactation was excluded. Diagnoses relied on clinical symptoms, serum thyroxine and TRAb, thyroid ultrasound and orbital computed tomography. Ficoll-Paque density gradient centrifugation was used to isolate PBMCs from under 11 ml of fresh peripheral blood. Trizol reagent was used to extract total RNA, and RNA quality was then checked on an Agilent 2100 Bioanalyzer. Many counts were recorded for this clonotype. Its target antigen remains unknown. No base qualities exist here, and no much larger clone lies one base off it. Results and caveats for the whole study, not just this receptor: Most expanded thyroid clonotypes (frequency above 0.001) were also detected in blood, suggesting blood repertoires may reflect thyroid immune responses. In cross-validation, a model built on a 13 V-J signature told ophthalmopathy apart from stable hyperthyroidism with over 85% sensitivity and about 81% specificity, and in testing the same model reached 80%/75%. No statistical method was used to fix the sample size in advance, and group allocation was not hidden from the investigators. In validation, the model predicted progression to ophthalmopathy a median of 6.5 months before onset, with over 60% sensitivity and roughly 79% specificity.

From a lookup of the germline V gene, CDR1 and CDR2 are SGHTA and FQGNSA. V loses 2 bases of germline sequence and J loses 5 bases, and the interval between the two ends is 9 bases. CDR3 length: 13 amino acids, cysteine to phenylalanine. The read is trimmed to its CDR3 DNA, 39 bases read in frame from base 1. Sequencing was done on a sample of blood. This sequence uses TRBV7-2 and TRBJ1-1; TRBD1 is perhaps the D gene, given 5 matching bases. This TCR was recovered from a man in his forties or fifties with Graves' hyperthyroidism. This receptor carries the CDR3 CASSLPWGTEAFF. The sequence in DNA is TGTGCCAGCAGCTTACCCTGGGGGACTGAAGCTTTCTTT. Beyond the CDR3, the reference TRBV7-2 and TRBJ1-1 genes provide the residues; the full variable domain reads: GAGVSQSPSNKVTEKGKDVELRCDPISGHTALYWYRQSLGQGLEFLIYFQGNSAPDKSGLPSDRFSAERTGGSVSTLTIQRTQQEDSAVYLCASSLPWGTEAFFGQGTRLTVV.